This T cell receptor (beta chain) appears in the sequencing data of a study of control samples from healthy donors and cancer patients. Generated by immunoSEQ multiplex PCR, the TCRdb table keeps only in-frame clones and is missing some. The sample contains 65,000 to 90,000 clones, over 75% of which appear only once. Sequenced material: blood. This receptor was identified in a man aged 45-65 years in good health.

The CDR3 loop reads CATSDWERSGGDNSPLHF. The CDR3 coding sequence is TGTGCCACCAGTGATTGGGAACGATCAGGGGGAGATAATTCACCCCTCCACTTT. This chain links TRBV24-1 with TRBJ1-6, with 7 bases fitting TRBD1. The CDR3 is 18 amino acids. Germline CDR1 KGHDR, CDR2 SFDVKD. V shed 2 bases and J 5 bases; nucleotides not matched to a gene: 11.